This TCR beta chain is from a study of blood T cell repertoires in COVID-19. Germline V gene sequence: CDR1 SGDLS, CDR2 YYNGEE. The CDR3 runs 15 residues. Trimming cost V 3 bases and J 6 bases, with 18 bases left between them. As processed by the authors: By means of reference gene primer amplification, nucleated cell counts were estimated. The assay was immunoSEQ multiplex PCR, and TCRdb's table has in-frame clones only and misses some. V and J calls and clone size are copied from that table; D and trimming were computed from the DNA. Here the sample spans around 220,000 clones, roughly 90% being singletons. This clone was seen more than once but under ten times.

The clonotype was recovered from a woman in her 50s with acute or convalescent COVID-19. The rearrangement uses TRBV9 and TRBJ1-1; no clear D. Sequences were obtained from peripheral blood. CDR3 bases: TGTGCCAGCAGCGCCCAAAATTCTGGCGGGGCTGAAGCTTTCTTT. Its protein product is CASSAQNSGGAEAFF.